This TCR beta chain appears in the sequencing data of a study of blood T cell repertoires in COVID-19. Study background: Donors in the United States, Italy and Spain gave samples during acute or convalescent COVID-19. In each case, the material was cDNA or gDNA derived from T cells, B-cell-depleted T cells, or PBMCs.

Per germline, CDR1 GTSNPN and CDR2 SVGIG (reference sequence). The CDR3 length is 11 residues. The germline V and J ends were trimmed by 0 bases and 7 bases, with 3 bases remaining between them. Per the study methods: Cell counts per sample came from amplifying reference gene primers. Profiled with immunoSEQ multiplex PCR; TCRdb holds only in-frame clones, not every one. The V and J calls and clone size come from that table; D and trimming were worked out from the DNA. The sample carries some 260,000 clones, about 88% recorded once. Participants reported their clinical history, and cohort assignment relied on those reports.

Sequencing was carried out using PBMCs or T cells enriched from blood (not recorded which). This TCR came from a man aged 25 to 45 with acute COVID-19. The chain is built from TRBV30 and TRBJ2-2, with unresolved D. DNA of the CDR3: TGTGCCTGGAGTGTTCGCGGGGAGCTGTTTTTT. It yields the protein CAWSVRGELFF.